The entry below describes one T cell receptor (beta chain). The data are from a study of CDR3 diversity in severe acne. TCRdb independently ran MiXCR on the PCR reads; one entry per CDR3 protein. The sample yields about 98,000 distinct CDR3 sequences, 51% seen once. The CDR3 covers 16 residues. CDR1 ENHRY and CDR2 SYGVKD come from the germline V gene. Germline trimming cut 2 bases from V and 4 bases from J; bases unmatched to any gene: 4. The TCR originated in a male donor with acne. V and J are TRBV10-3 and TRBJ2-2, with 10 bases lining up with TRBD2. Sequencing input: blood. CDR3 sequence (DNA): TGTGCCATCAGTGAGCCGGAGCGGGAGGGCACCGGGGAGCTGTTTTTT. This gives the protein CAISEPEREGTGELFF.